The clone carrying this T cell receptor (beta chain) appeared many times. The time point denotes: before trial treatment. The data belong to a study of low-dose radiotherapy and immunotherapy resistance in tumors. Study in general: Dosing for Cohort 2 consisted of 1 Gy per fraction every two weeks, reaching a total of 13 Gy over 26 weeks. Patients took oral aspirin 300 mg daily for four cycles from cycle 1 day 1. Cyclophosphamide infusions of 200 mg/m2 came every two weeks, one day before radiation-immunotherapy.

Trimming cost V 0 bases and J 3 bases, with 15 bases left between them. Germline V gene data show CDR1 as GTSNPN and CDR2 as SVGIG (reference sequence). The length of the CDR3 is 17 residues. Alpha- and beta-chain coverage of first-strand cDNA came from TRAV- and TRBV-specific primers. With a constant-region primer and a V-primer adapter, TCRs were subjected to 20 PCR cycles of amplification. In vitro transcription amplified isolated mRNA. TCRdb reanalysed the reads using MiXCR and keeps one entry per CDR3 protein. Of tens of thousands of distinct CDR3 sequences in the sample, around 27% are singletons; the top ten hold 5.5% to 8.5%.

V and J are TRBV30 and TRBJ1-6; no clear D gene. The TCR was taken from a male donor with rectosigmoid adenocarcinoma. Here the sequenced sample was PBMCs, taken before treatment. The CDR3: CAWSVSRSTLYNSPLHF. CDR3 sequence (DNA): TGTGCCTGGAGTGTTTCCCGCTCGACCCTCTATAATTCACCCCTCCACTTT.